One sample yielded the 15 T cell receptor beta chains listed below, sequenced in a study of cytomegalovirus exposure and HLA in healthy donors. The primer mix had 60 Vbeta and 13 Jbeta primers. Method: immunoSEQ multiplex PCR; TCRdb's copy keeps in-frame clones and lacks some. Of about 34,000 clones in the sample, approximately 79% are singletons; the top ten hold over 9.5%. Specimen: PBMCs. These receptors all stem from a woman aged 18-29 years in good health and CMV-seropositive.

J is TRBJ1-1 and V is TRBV15; TRBD1 agrees at 8 bases. Trimming took 1 base from V and 4 from J; bases not matched to a gene: 5. Germline loops: CDR1 LNHNV, CDR2 YYDKDF (reference sequence). This CDR3 contains 15 residues. The CDR3 is CATSRGQGFLTEAFF. The CDR3 region has the DNA TGTGCCACCAGCAGAGGACAGGGGTTTCTCACTGAAGCTTTCTTT.

The CDR3 spells CATSRDRQGWGYTF. Here the CDR3 DNA reads TGTGCCACCAGCAGGGACAGACAAGGTTGGGGCTACACCTTC. V is TRBV15 and J is TRBJ1-2; a possible D gene is TRBD1 (6 bases). In germline, CDR1 is LNHNV, CDR2 YYDKDF (reference sequence). This CDR3 is 14 amino acids long. The V and J ends lost 3 bases and 8 bases respectively, with 16 bases between them.

The chain is built from TRBV15 and TRBJ1-4; possible D gene TRBD1, 6 bases. Germline assignment: CDR1 LNHNV and CDR2 YYDKDF (reference sequence). The V and J ends lost 5 bases and 8 bases respectively, with 18 bases between them. The CDR3 runs 15 residues. The CDR3 region has the DNA TGTGCCACCAGCTCGCCGGGAGGGGGTAGAGAAAAACTGTTTTTT. This sequence encodes CATSSPGGGREKLFF.

CDR3 residues: CASSVTEPSYEQYF. The CDR3 nucleotides read TGTGCCAGCAGTGTCACAGAACCCTCCTACGAGCAGTACTTC. The V gene is TRBV25-1, the J gene TRBJ2-7; no definite D call. The V gene's germline CDR1 is MGHDK and CDR2 SYGVNS. The CDR3 covers 14 residues. The V gene lost 4 bases and the J gene lost 0 bases, with 10 bases spanning the gap.

The J gene is TRBJ1-2, the V gene TRBV28; no firm D call. Trimming took off 5 bases at V and 4 bases at J, with 11 bases between the two ends. The length of the CDR3 is 13 residues. CDR1 MDHEN and CDR2 SYDVKM come from the germline V gene. The CDR3 here is CASSPPRGYGYTF. The DNA of the CDR3 is TGTGCCAGCAGTCCGCCCCGGGGCTATGGCTACACCTTC.

The CDR3 loop is CASSYRENNEQFF. CDR3 DNA: TGTGCCAGCAGTTACAGGGAAAACAATGAGCAGTTCTTC. The chain employs TRBV7-2 and TRBJ2-1; a weak D match, TRBD1 (6 bases). The CDR3 is 13 amino acids. The germline V gene encodes CDR1 SGHTA and CDR2 FQGNSA. V was clipped by 6 bases and J by 5 bases, with 11 bases between them.

The chain employs TRBV5-4 and TRBJ1-1, with D unresolved. V lost 4 bases to trimming and J lost 1 base, with 11 bases between them. This CDR3 has 14 residues. Germline assignment: CDR1 SGHNT and CDR2 YYREEE (reference sequence). For the CDR3, the DNA is TGTGCCAGCAGCAGTCAGGTCGAGAACACTGAAGCTTTCTTT. It translates to CASSSQVENTEAFF.

The gene calls are TRBV5-4 and TRBJ2-5, with 9 positions matching TRBD2. The CDR3 runs to 16 residues. The germline gives CDR1 SGHNT, CDR2 YYREEE (reference sequence). The junction had 9 bases not matched to a gene; V was cut back by 1 base and J by 5 bases. The DNA for the CDR3 is TGTGCCAGCAGCTTGTTCGGCGGGGGGGCGAGTGAGACCCAGTACTTC. Translation: CASSLFGGGASETQYF. Filled out from reference TRBV5-4 and TRBJ2-5, the complete variable domain reads ETGVTQSPTHLIKTRGQQVTLRCSSQSGHNTVSWYQQALGQGPQFIFQYYREEENGRGNFPPRFSGLQFPNYSSELNVNALELDDSALYLCASSLFGGGASETQYFGPGTRLLVL.

The CDR3 nucleotides read TGCGCCAGCAGCTTGTCCCCGGCCAGAACCCCAGGGGGCATTCAGTACTTC. It is translated as CASSLSPARTPGGIQYF. The V call is TRBV5-1, the J call TRBJ2-4, with TRBD1 matching 7 bases. V lost 1 base to trimming and J lost 9 bases; unmatched junction nucleotides: 16. In germline, CDR1 is SGHRS, CDR2 YFSETQ. The CDR3 is 17 amino acids.

This chain joins TRBV6-1 and TRBJ2-7; the match to TRBD1 covers 10 bases. The CDR3 consists of 13 residues. V was pared by 8 bases and J by 2 bases, with 3 bases of the junction left unmatched. Germline V lookup: CDR1 MNHNS, CDR2 SASEGT. CDR3 sequence reads: CASAGTGAYEQYF. The CDR3 region has the DNA TGTGCCAGCGCCGGGACAGGGGCCTACGAGCAGTACTTC.

The genes are TRBV4-1 and TRBJ2-7, with 7 bases aligning to TRBD1. J was trimmed by 3 bases and V by 2 bases; bases with no gene match: 10. CDR3 size: 16 residues. Germline V gene data show CDR1 as MGHRA and CDR2 as YSYEKL. CDR3 residues: CASSQPGTVLYYEQYF. The DNA for the CDR3 is TGCGCCAGCAGCCAACCAGGGACAGTCTTATACTACGAGCAGTACTTC.

This clone was counted a few times. The rearrangement links TRBV28 to TRBJ1-4; TRBD1 agrees at 9 bases. The CDR3 spans 14 residues. Trimming cost V 4 bases and J 7 bases; bases outside gene matches: 4. Germline CDR1 reads MDHEN; CDR2 reads SYDVKM. Here the CDR3 DNA reads TGTGCCAGCAGTTGGGGACAGGGATCTGAAAAACTGTTTTTT. Translation gives CASSWGQGSEKLFF. Together with reference TRBV28 and TRBJ1-4, the CDR3 gives the full variable domain: DVKVTQSSRYLVKRTGEKVFLECVQDMDHENMFWYRQDPGLGLRLIYFSYDVKMKEKGDIPEGYSVSREKKERFSLILESASTNQTSMYLCASSWGQGSEKLFFGSGTQLSVL.

The V call is TRBV29-1, the J call TRBJ2-1; D remains ambiguous. V lost 4 bases, J lost 5 bases, and 9 bases lay in between. This CDR3 region has 12 residues. Germline CDR1 SQVTM, CDR2 ANQGSEA. The CDR3 DNA reads TGCAGCGTTGTAGGCGGAAACAATGAGCAGTTCTTC. It encodes CSVVGGNNEQFF.

J is TRBJ2-4 and V is TRBV7-2; 10 bases are a match to TRBD2. The CDR3 extends over 17 amino acids. Germline V gives CDR1 SGHTA, CDR2 FQGNSA. The V segment lost 5 bases and the J segment 1 base; nucleotides outside the gene matches: 8. In DNA, the CDR3 is TGTGCCAGCAGCGGCAGCGGGGGGGCCGGGGCCAAAAACATTCAGTACTTC. It translates to CASSGSGGAGAKNIQYF.

The chain combines TRBV7-6 with TRBJ2-5; possible D gene TRBD1, 8 bases. The better agreement between TRBJ2-7 and the DNA end casts doubt on the J call. This CDR3 is 19 amino acids long. Per the germline V gene, CDR1 is SGHVS and CDR2 is FNYEAQ. Here the CDR3 reads CASSAPGLEAGTGIHEQYF. The CDR3 DNA sequence: TGTGCCAGCAGCGCCCCCGGTTTGGAAGCGGGGACAGGCATCCACGAGCAGTACTTC.